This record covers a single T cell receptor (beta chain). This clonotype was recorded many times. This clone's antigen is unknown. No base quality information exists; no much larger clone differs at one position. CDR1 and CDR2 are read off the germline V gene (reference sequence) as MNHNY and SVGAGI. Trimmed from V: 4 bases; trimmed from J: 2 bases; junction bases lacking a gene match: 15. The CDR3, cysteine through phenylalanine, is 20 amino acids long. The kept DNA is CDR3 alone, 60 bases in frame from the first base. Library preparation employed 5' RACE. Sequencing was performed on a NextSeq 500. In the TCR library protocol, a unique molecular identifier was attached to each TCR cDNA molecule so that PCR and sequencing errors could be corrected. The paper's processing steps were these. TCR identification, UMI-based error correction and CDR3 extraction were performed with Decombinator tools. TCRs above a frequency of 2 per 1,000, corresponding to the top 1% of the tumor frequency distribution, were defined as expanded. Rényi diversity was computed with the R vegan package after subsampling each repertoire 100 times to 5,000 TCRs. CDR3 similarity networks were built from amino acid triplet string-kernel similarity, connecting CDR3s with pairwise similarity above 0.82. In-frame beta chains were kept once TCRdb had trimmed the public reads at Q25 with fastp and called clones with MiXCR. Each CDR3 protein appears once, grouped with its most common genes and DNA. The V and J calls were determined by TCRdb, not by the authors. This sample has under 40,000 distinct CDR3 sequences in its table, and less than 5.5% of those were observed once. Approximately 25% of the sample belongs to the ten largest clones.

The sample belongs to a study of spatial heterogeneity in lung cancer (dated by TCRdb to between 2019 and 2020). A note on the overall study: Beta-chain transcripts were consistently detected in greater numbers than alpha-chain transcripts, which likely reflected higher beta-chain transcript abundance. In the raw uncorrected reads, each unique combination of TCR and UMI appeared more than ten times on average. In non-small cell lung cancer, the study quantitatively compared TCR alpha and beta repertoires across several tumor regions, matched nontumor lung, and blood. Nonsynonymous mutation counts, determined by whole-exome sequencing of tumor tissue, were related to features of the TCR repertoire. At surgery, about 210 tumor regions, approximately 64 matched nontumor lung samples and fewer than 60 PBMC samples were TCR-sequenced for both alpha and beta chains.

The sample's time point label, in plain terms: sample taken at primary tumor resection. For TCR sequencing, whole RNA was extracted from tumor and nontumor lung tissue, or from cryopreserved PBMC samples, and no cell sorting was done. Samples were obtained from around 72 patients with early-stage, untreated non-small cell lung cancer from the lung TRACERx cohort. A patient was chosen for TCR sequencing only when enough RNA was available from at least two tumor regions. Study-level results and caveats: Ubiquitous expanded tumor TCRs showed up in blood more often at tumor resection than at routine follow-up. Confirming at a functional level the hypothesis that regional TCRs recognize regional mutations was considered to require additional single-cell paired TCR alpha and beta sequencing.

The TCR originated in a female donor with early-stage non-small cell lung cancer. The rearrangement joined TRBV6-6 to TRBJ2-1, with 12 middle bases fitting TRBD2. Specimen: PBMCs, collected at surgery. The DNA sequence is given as TGTGCCAGCAGTTTAGCTAGCGGGGGGGGAATCCAAGGGACCTACAATGAGCAGTTCTTC. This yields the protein CASSLASGGGIQGTYNEQFF.